Listed here is a single T cell receptor (beta chain). Germline values: CDR1 LGHDT, CDR2 YNNKEL (reference sequence). The V end was cut by 1 base, the J end by 4 bases, with 17 bases between. The CDR3 sequence is 16 residues long. This sample is drawn from a study of control samples from healthy donors and cancer patients. Using immunoSEQ multiplex PCR, the repertoire was profiled, and TCRdb retains in-frame clones only, with some absent. The sample lists 95,000 to 150,000 clones; roughly nine tenths were seen once. This receptor was identified in a woman under 30 in good health. Material: blood. The chain recombines TRBV3-1 (or the pseudogene TRBV3-2) with TRBJ2-7; D possibly matches TRBD1 or TRBD2 (5 bases each). The CDR3 is CASSQVPGPITYEQYF. CDR3 bases: TGTGCCAGCAGCCAAGTCCCGGGACCTATTACTTACGAGCAGTACTTC.